This T cell receptor beta chain derives from a study of a mutant IDH1 vaccine in newly diagnosed glioma (dated by TCRdb to about 2021). Study-level background: Eight vaccinations were administered to patients in weeks 1, 3, 5, 7, 11, 15, 19 and 23, corresponding to visits V03 through V10. Vaccination began 4-6 weeks after radiotherapy alone, or alongside temozolomide cycles in the chemotherapy-containing groups. Of the roughly 34 treated patients, roughly 62% were male and about 40% were female, and the mean age was approximately 40 years. Before enrollment, patients had received standard therapy of radiotherapy alone, temozolomide alone, or radiochemotherapy with temozolomide; most received the combination. Peripheral blood was drawn at six visits: V03 (baseline), V05, V07, V10, V12 and V13. Longitudinal TCRB deep sequencing was done for some 25 treated patients, wherever samples were available for exploratory analyses. Broader findings and caveats from the paper: Selection of PBMC samples for TCRB deep sequencing was based on availability. Immune responses induced by the vaccine were seen in 93.3% of patients across multiple MHC alleles. The authors stated that sample limitations prevented analyses of patient blood samples from being reproduced. Pseudoprogression seemed to be unrelated to changes in the top peripheral T cell clonotypes found by TCRB sequencing.

From a lookup of the germline V gene (reference sequence), CDR1 and CDR2 are GTSNPN and SVGIG. The CDR3 holds 15 amino acids from the cysteine to the phenylalanine. Only the CDR3 DNA is retained, 45 bases long and in frame from the first base. V is cut by 1 base and J by 1 base, and the space between the germline ends is 13 bases. Notes on this clone: The target of this receptor is not known. Base qualities are not recorded, but no much larger clone differs from it by a single base.

Library creation used the immunoSEQ multiplex PCR assay. Rearranged TCR beta chain sequences were amplified with the hsTCRB Kit following the manufacturer's protocol. TCRB libraries were sequenced on an Illumina MiSeq. As for how the authors treated the data: The proprietary platform of the kit vendor was used for demultiplexing, trimming and gene mapping. TCRdb retrieved this table from immuneACCESS and kept in-frame rearrangements only. Not all clones are present; in checked studies, unresolved V genes account for under half, and no reason is known for the remainder. That table furnishes V, J and clone size, whereas the DNA furnished D and trimming. The table for this sample lists 50,000 to 55,000 clones; approximately 78% of them were counted only once. The ten largest clones add up to roughly 5% of the sample. In light of the paper, this sample's time point label describes: week 5, during vaccination. Each vaccine dose was 300 ug of a 20-mer mutant IDH1 peptide in Montanide, given subcutaneously with topical imiquimod. All donors had newly diagnosed IDH1-mutant astrocytomas of WHO grade 3 or 4 that showed loss of nuclear ATRX. The samples were drawn from NOA16, a multicentre, single-arm, open-label phase I trial in Germany that tested a mutant IDH1 peptide vaccine in humans for the first time. Genomic DNA for TCRB sequencing was extracted from EDTA blood using the DNeasy Blood and Tissue Kit.

The rearranged chain carries TRBV30 and TRBJ2-5, and perhaps TRBD1 as D gene, on 6 matching bases. This receptor was obtained from a man aged 45 to 65 with glioma. The material was PBMCs, obtained from a glioma patient whose treatment included an IDH1 peptide vaccine. The CDR3 region has the sequence CAWSDFLGAQETQYF. The sequence in DNA is TGTGCCTGGAGTGACTTCCTGGGGGCCCAAGAGACCCAGTACTTC. When the CDR3 is completed using the reference TRBV30 and TRBJ2-5 genes on either side, the full variable domain is SQTIHQWPATLVQPVGSPLSLECTVEGTSNPNLYWYRQAAGRGLQLLFYSVGIGQISSEVPQNLSASRPQDRQFILSSKKLLLSDSGFYLCAWSDFLGAQETQYFGPGTRLLVL.